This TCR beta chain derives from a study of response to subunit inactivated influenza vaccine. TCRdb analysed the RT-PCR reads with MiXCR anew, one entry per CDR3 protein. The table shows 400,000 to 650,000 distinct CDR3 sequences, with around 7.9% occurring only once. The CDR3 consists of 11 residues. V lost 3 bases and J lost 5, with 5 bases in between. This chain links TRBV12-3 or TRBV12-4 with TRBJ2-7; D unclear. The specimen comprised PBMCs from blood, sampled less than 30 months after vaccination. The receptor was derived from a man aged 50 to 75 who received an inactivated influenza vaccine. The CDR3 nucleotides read TGTGCCAGCAGTTTTTTGAACGAGCAGTACTTC. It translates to CASSFLNEQYF.